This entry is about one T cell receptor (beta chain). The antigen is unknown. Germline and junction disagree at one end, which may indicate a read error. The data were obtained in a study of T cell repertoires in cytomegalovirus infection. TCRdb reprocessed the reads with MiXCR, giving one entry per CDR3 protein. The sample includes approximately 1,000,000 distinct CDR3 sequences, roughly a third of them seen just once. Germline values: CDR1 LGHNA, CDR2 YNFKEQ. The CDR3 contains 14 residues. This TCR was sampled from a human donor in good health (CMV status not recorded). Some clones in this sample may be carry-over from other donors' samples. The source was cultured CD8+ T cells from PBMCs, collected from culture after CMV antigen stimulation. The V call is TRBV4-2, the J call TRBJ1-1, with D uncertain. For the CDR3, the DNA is TGTGCCAGCAGTCAAGTCCCCCCGAGGGAAGAAGCTTTCTTT. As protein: CASSQVPPREEAFF.